Following are 20 T cell receptor beta chains from one sample sequenced in a study of Graves' ophthalmopathy and Graves' hyperthyroidism (dated by TCRdb to the late 2010s). Sequencing instrument: Illumina HiSeq 2000. For repertoire sequencing, TCR beta CDR3 regions were amplified from RNA transcripts. HTBI primers and the Qiagen OneStep RT-PCR kit were used in a first-round RT-PCR, which was followed by a second-round multiplex PCR, size selection and purification. TCRdb reprocessing: public reads trimmed at Q25 with fastp, clones called with MiXCR, in-frame beta chains kept. Entries are consolidated by CDR3 protein sequence, retaining the most common genes and DNA. Counted in this sample were over a million distinct CDR3 sequences; roughly 35% of them appeared once. The ten largest clones capture over 8.5% of the sample. The sequencing input was peripheral blood or thyroid tissue (not recorded which). These receptors were obtained from an adult man with Graves' hyperthyroidism.

This clonotype showed up many times. This rearrangement joins TRBV29-1 to TRBJ1-2, with 10 nucleotides matching TRBD1. This CDR3 has 13 residues. V was pared by 1 base and J by 7 bases, with 3 bases of the junction left unmatched. Looked up from germline, CDR1 is SQVTM and CDR2 is ANQGSEA. The DNA for the CDR3 is TGCAGCGTTGAAGTCGGGACAGGGGCTGGCTACACCTTC. It specifies CSVEVGTGAGYTF.

The chain couples TRBV29-1 to TRBJ1-2; no definite D call. CDR1 SQVTM and CDR2 ANQGSEA come from the germline V gene. The CDR3 is 14 residues long. The V end was cut by 8 bases, the J end by 5 bases, with 21 bases between. CDR3 protein: CSSLRQLSRYGYTF. As DNA, the CDR3 is TGCAGCAGTTTGCGGCAGCTGTCCCGTTATGGCTACACCTTC.

Worth noting for this clonotype: Given a much more abundant clone one base away, this may be a read error. This chain joins TRBV6-2 or TRBV6-3 and TRBJ1-1; a weak D match, TRBD1 (5 bases). Per the germline V gene, CDR1 is MNHEY and CDR2 is SVGEGT. Trimming took 5 bases from V and 4 from J, leaving 11 bases between them. The CDR3 sequence is 13 residues long. The DNA of the CDR3 is TGTGCCAGCAGTCCCGACAGTCCCACTGAAGCTTTCTTT. Translating it yields CASSPDSPTEAFF.

Worth noting for this clonotype: This may stem from a read error, because a much larger clone lies one nucleotide away. This chain links TRBV9 with TRBJ2-2, with a weak D call TRBD1 (6 bases). Germline CDR1 and CDR2: SGDLS and YYNGEE. The CDR3 length is 16 residues. This CDR3 reads CASGVVGDTRSGELFF. The CDR3 DNA is TGTGCCAGCGGCGTAGTTGGGGACACCCGTTCCGGGGAGCTGTTTTTT.

This clonotype has at least ten counts. This chain uses TRBV7-9 with TRBJ2-7, with a tentative D call TRBD2 (6 bases). Trimming took off 6 bases at V and 5 bases at J, with 14 bases between the two ends. Germline CDR1 SEHNR, CDR2 FQNEAQ (reference sequence). The CDR3 sequence is 13 residues long. This CDR3 is CASSLAGRNEQYF. The CDR3 DNA follows: TGTGCCAGCAGTCTTGCGGGAAGAAACGAGCAGTACTTC.

The chain combines TRBV20-1 with TRBJ1-5; D ambiguous. Germline CDR1 DFQATT, CDR2 SNEGSKA (reference sequence). The V and J ends lost 1 base and 7 bases respectively, with 20 bases between them. CDR3 length: 16 amino acids. CDR3: CSARVWLDGKTQPQHF. As DNA, the CDR3 is TGCAGTGCTAGAGTTTGGCTGGACGGAAAAACCCAGCCCCAGCATTTT.

There are many counts of this clonotype. The gene calls are TRBV7-9 and TRBJ1-2, with TRBD1 identical over 9 bases. Trimming cost V 4 bases and J 4 bases; bases outside gene matches: 7. The length of the CDR3 is 15 residues. CDR1 is SEHNR, CDR2 FQNEAQ, per germline (reference sequence). CDR3 loop: CASSSFDRGAYGYTF. The CDR3 DNA reads TGTGCCAGCAGCTCCTTCGACAGGGGGGCCTATGGCTACACCTTC. The variable domain in full, completed from reference TRBV7-9 and TRBJ1-2, reads DTGVSQNPRHKITKRGQNVTFRCDPISEHNRLYWYRQTLGQGPEFLTYFQNEAQLEKSRLLSDRFSAERPKGSFSTLEIQRTEQGDSAMYLCASSSFDRGAYGYTFGSGTRLTVV.

This clonotype was seen a handful of times. The CDR3 nucleotides read TGCGCCAGCAGCCAAGTTTTAGCCAACACTGAAGCTTTCTTT. Translation: CASSQVLANTEAFF. V usage is TRBV4-3 and J usage is TRBJ1-1; D is ambiguous. Germline V lookup: CDR1 LGHNA, CDR2 YSLEER. Between the trimmed V and J ends, which lost 1 base and 2 bases, there was a span of 8 bases. This CDR3 is built from 14 residues.

This clonotype was detected ten times or more. The rearrangement links TRBV12-3 or TRBV12-4 to TRBJ1-2; the D is unclear. The V end was cut by 2 bases, the J end by 4 bases, with 8 bases between. The CDR3 is 13 amino acids. The CDR3, as DNA: TGTGCCAGCAGTTTAATGGGCAGCTATGGCTACACCTTC. It specifies CASSLMGSYGYTF.

The V call is TRBV5-6, the J call TRBJ1-1, with 12 bases aligning to TRBD1. This CDR3 is built from 17 residues. Looked up from germline, CDR1 is SGHDT and CDR2 is YYEEEE. V lost 4 bases and J lost 7; bases outside the gene matches: 14. The CDR3 region is CASSRPGQGAWRGEAFF. In nucleotides, the CDR3 is TGTGCCAGCAGCCGACCGGGACAGGGGGCATGGCGTGGTGAAGCTTTCTTT.

The sample holds one count of this clonotype. The chain uses TRBV5-4 and TRBJ1-1; 9 bases are shared with TRBD1. CDR3 size: 15 residues. V shed 4 bases, J shed 1 base, and the junction held 5 bases outside the gene matches. The V gene's germline CDR1 is SGHNT and CDR2 YYREEE (reference sequence). The CDR3 DNA reads TGTGCCAGCAGCGGGGGACAGGGAGGGAACACTGAAGCTTTCTTT. Its translation: CASSGGQGGNTEAFF.

This sequence joins TRBV29-1 and TRBJ1-1; tentative D call: TRBD1 (6 bases). The CDR3 totals 13 residues. CDR1 is SQVTM and CDR2 is ANQGSEA in the germline V gene. Trimming left V 4 bases short and J 7 bases short, with 16 bases between. In DNA, the CDR3 is TGCAGCGTTGCGGACGGGACAACGGGTGAAGCTTTCTTT. Its translation is CSVADGTTGEAFF.

This clonotype came up many times. The rearrangement links TRBV5-1 to TRBJ2-7, with a weak D call TRBD2 (7 bases). Germline assignment: CDR1 SGHRS and CDR2 YFSETQ. The CDR3 has 14 amino acids. V lost 4 bases and J lost 3, with 14 bases in between. The CDR3, as DNA: TGCGCCAGCAGCCAAAGAGGGGGGGACTACGAGCAGTACTTC. Translated, it gives CASSQRGGDYEQYF.

At least ten counts were recorded for this clonotype. This rearrangement joins TRBV5-4 to TRBJ2-7, with 9 bases aligning to TRBD1. The CDR3 totals 15 residues. The germline CDR1 and CDR2 sequences are SGHNT and YYREEE (reference sequence). V was clipped by 5 bases and J by 3 bases; unmatched bases: 9. The CDR3 coding sequence is TGTGCCAGCAGGTCCCCGGGACAGGGATTCTACGAGCAGTACTTC. Protein sequence: CASRSPGQGFYEQYF.

This clonotype has just a few counts. The chain is built from TRBV29-1 and TRBJ2-7, with a tentative D call TRBD1 (6 bases). Trimming cost V 5 bases and J 0 bases, with 11 bases left between them. CDR3 length: 13 residues. The V gene's germline CDR1 is SQVTM and CDR2 ANQGSEA. The CDR3 loop is CSVKGGASYEQYF. CDR3 bases: TGCAGCGTTAAAGGGGGTGCCTCCTACGAGCAGTACTTC.

This clonotype was seen many times. The chain uses TRBV12-3 or TRBV12-4 and TRBJ1-1; D gene uncertain. V gave up 6 bases and J gave up 5 bases, with 19 bases separating them. The CDR3 covers 15 residues. The DNA for the CDR3 is TGTGCCAGCAGGCCCCAGAACGGGATTGGGACTGAAGCTTTCTTT. Translating it yields CASRPQNGIGTEAFF.

This clonotype is a singleton in its sample. Mismatch with germline at one junction end may stem from a read error. The gene calls are TRBV5-1 and TRBJ2-2; 7 positions match TRBD2. Germline CDR1 is SGHRS and CDR2 is YFSETQ. The CDR3 covers 15 residues. CDR3: CVSSVSGALTGELFF. The CDR3 DNA reads TGTGTCAGCAGCGTGAGCGGGGCATTGACCGGGGAGCTGTTTTTT.

The chain joins TRBV7-3 to TRBJ1-6; the D gene is possibly TRBD1 (5 bases). CDR1 and CDR2 from the germline V gene are SGHTA and FQGTGA. The CDR3 has 14 residues. Trimming left V 4 bases short and J 8 bases short, with 12 bases between. The chain's CDR3 is CASSWGDGDSPLHF. The CDR3 DNA follows: TGTGCCAGCAGCTGGGGGGACGGTGATTCACCCCTCCACTTT. Complete variable domain (other parts from reference TRBV7-3 and TRBJ1-6): GAGVSQTPSNKVTEKGKYVELRCDPISGHTALYWYRQSLGQGPEFLIYFQGTGAADDSGLPNDRFFAVRPEGSVSTLKIQRTERGDSAVYLCASSWGDGDSPLHFGNGTRLTVT.

This clonotype was picked up one time. A much larger clone lies one base from this, so it may be a read error. V usage is TRBV7-2 and J usage is TRBJ1-6, with 7 positions matching TRBD1. Germline values: CDR1 SGHTA, CDR2 FQGNSA. The V segment lost 5 bases and the J segment 8 bases; nucleotides outside the gene matches: 6. This CDR3 is built from 14 residues. The CDR3 sequence is CASSPTGNHSPLHF. The CDR3 DNA reads TGTGCCAGCAGCCCGACAGGGAACCATTCACCCCTCCACTTT.

Notes on this clonotype: One junction end does not reproduce the germline sequence, and a read error may be involved. The chain carries TRBV10-2 and TRBJ2-7; a possible D gene is TRBD1 (6 bases). Germline V gives CDR1 WSHSY, CDR2 SAAADI. There are 15 residues in the CDR3. CDR3 DNA sequence: TGTGCCAGCAGTTACTCTGTGACAGGATTCTACGAGCAGTACTTC. Its protein is CASSYSVTGFYEQYF.